This passage covers 26 T cell receptor beta chains from one sample sequenced in a study of blood T cell repertoires in COVID-19 (dated by TCRdb to about 2020). Library creation used the immunoSEQ multiplex PCR assay. Not all clones reach the TCRdb copy of this immuneACCESS table, which keeps in-frame sequences only. Checked studies attribute under half of the gap to unresolved V genes and leave the rest unexplained. This sample lists 78,000 or so clones; about 89% were detected once. The leading ten clones occupy approximately 4.4% of the sample. Sequencing was performed on peripheral blood. All receptors derive from a man in his fifties or sixties with active or convalescent COVID-19.

In its sample, this clone was seen once. This chain connects TRBV9 to TRBJ2-1; D is possibly TRBD2 (5 bases). Trimming pared 4 bases from V and 1 base from J, leaving 21 bases between. CDR3 length: 18 residues. Germline V gene data show CDR1 as SGDLS and CDR2 as YYNGEE. Here the CDR3 DNA reads TGTGCCAGCAGCATATCGATGGGATTCAGCGGATCCTACAATGAGCAGTTCTTC. Translation: CASSISMGFSGSYNEQFF.

Here the CDR3 reads CASSQQGGETQYF. The CDR3 DNA is TGTGCCAGCAGCCAACAGGGCGGGGAGACCCAGTACTTC. This chain connects TRBV5-4 to TRBJ2-5; D is perhaps TRBD1 (6 bases). The CDR3 length is 13 residues. The V end was cut by 4 bases, the J end by 5 bases, with 12 bases between. Looked up from germline, CDR1 is SGHNT and CDR2 is YYREEE (reference sequence).

J is TRBJ2-7 and V is TRBV18; possible D gene TRBD1, 6 bases. Germline lookup yields CDR1 KGHSH and CDR2 LQKENI. Trimming took off 6 bases at V and 0 bases at J, with 12 bases between the two ends. This CDR3 comprises 14 residues. As DNA, the CDR3 is TGTGCCAGCTCTCAAACAGGGAACTCCTACGAGCAGTACTTC. Translation gives CASSQTGNSYEQYF.

Only a few counts were recorded for this clone. The V call is TRBV30, the J call TRBJ1-2, with a weak D call TRBD1 (6 bases). The CDR3 length is 14 residues. V lost 0 bases and J 4 bases, leaving 12 bases between the germline ends. Germline V gives CDR1 GTSNPN, CDR2 SVGIG (reference sequence). CDR3 DNA: TGTGCCTGGAGTGTACTCCAGGGGTCCTATGGCTACACCTTC. This codes for CAWSVLQGSYGYTF.

This chain joins TRBV6-5 and TRBJ1-5; D is unresolved. V was clipped by 0 bases and J by 7 bases, with 13 bases between them. Looked up from germline, CDR1 is MNHEY and CDR2 is SVGAGI. CDR3 length: 15 residues. CDR3 sequence (DNA): TGTGCCAGCAGTTACTCCGGCTCCTCGGGGCAGCCCCAGCATTTT. Translating it yields CASSYSGSSGQPQHF.

The V call is TRBV5-1, the J call TRBJ1-4, with D hard to call. Per the germline V gene, CDR1 is SGHRS and CDR2 is YFSETQ. V was cut by 0 bases and J by 1 base, with 10 bases left in between. CDR3 length equals 16 residues. The CDR3 DNA sequence: TGCGCCAGCAGCTTGGGCATTACAGTAACTAATGAAAAACTGTTTTTT. Amino acid sequence: CASSLGITVTNEKLFF. The whole variable domain, remainder taken from reference TRBV5-1 and TRBJ1-4, is KAGVTQTPRYLIKTRGQQVTLSCSPISGHRSVSWYQQTPGQGLQFLFEYFSETQRNKGNFPGRFSGRQFSNSRSEMNVSTLELGDSALYLCASSLGITVTNEKLFFGSGTQLSVL.

The chain employs TRBV2 and TRBJ2-1; no definite D call. This CDR3 has 12 amino acids. V shed 4 bases and J shed 9 bases, with 10 bases lying between them. Germline V gene data show CDR1 as SNHLY and CDR2 as FYNNEI. CDR3 coding DNA: TGTGCCAGCAGTGCGGAGTTCACTGAGCAGTTCTTC. This encodes CASSAEFTEQFF.

Here the CDR3 DNA reads TGTGCCAGCAGCTCCGGGACAGTAAGCTCCTACAATGAGCAGTTCTTC. Its translation is CASSSGTVSSYNEQFF. This chain uses TRBV5-5 with TRBJ2-1, with TRBD1 matching over 7 bases. Germline loops: CDR1 SGHKS, CDR2 YYEKEE (reference sequence). The CDR3 has 16 amino acids. With 3 bases clipped from V and 0 bases from J, the junction kept 6 bases outside the gene matches.

This chain joins TRBV5-1 and TRBJ2-3; no reliable D call. CDR1 is SGHRS and CDR2 is YFSETQ in the germline V gene. V was trimmed by 0 bases and J by 6 bases, leaving 8 bases between them. This CDR3 contains 13 residues. CDR3 nucleotide sequence: TGCGCCAGCAGCTTGGAGCCCTCGGATACGCAGTATTTT. As protein: CASSLEPSDTQYF.

This clone was detected only once. This rearrangement joins TRBV28 to TRBJ2-5, with no clear D. V was cut by 3 bases and J by 0 bases, with 11 bases left in between. CDR1 and CDR2 from the germline V gene are MDHEN and SYDVKM. The CDR3 spans 15 residues. Here the CDR3 reads CASSFRGGNQETQYF. The CDR3 DNA is TGTGCCAGCAGTTTTAGAGGCGGCAACCAAGAGACCCAGTACTTC.

The rearrangement uses TRBV5-1 and TRBJ2-7, with a tentative D call TRBD1 (5 bases). The germline V and J ends were trimmed by 4 bases and 3 bases, with 14 bases remaining between them. The length of the CDR3 is 14 residues. CDR1 is SGHRS and CDR2 is YFSETQ in the germline V gene. The CDR3 loop is CASSPGGRVYEQYV. CDR3 bases: TGCGCCAGCAGCCCGGGCGGCAGGGTCTACGAGCAGTACGTC.

The chain uses TRBV13 and TRBJ2-3; D is perhaps TRBD2 (5 bases). The CDR3 is made up of 13 amino acids. Germline CDR1 is PRHDT and CDR2 is FYEKMQ (reference sequence). V dropped 5 bases and J dropped 4 bases, with 10 bases sitting between them. The CDR3 coding sequence is TGTGCCAGCAGCCTAACGAGGGCAGATACGCAGTATTTT. It is translated as CASSLTRADTQYF.

J is TRBJ2-7 and V is TRBV2; no firm D call. The V gene lost 7 bases and the J gene lost 5 bases, with 12 bases spanning the gap. Germline loops: CDR1 SNHLY, CDR2 FYNNEI. The CDR3 is made up of 12 amino acids. This CDR3 reads CASTPMINEQYV. As DNA, the CDR3 is TGTGCCAGCACCCCTATGATTAACGAGCAGTACGTC.

The chain has TRBV4-1 and TRBJ2-7, with TRBD2 matching 8 bases. This CDR3 comprises 16 residues. Looked up from germline, CDR1 is MGHRA and CDR2 is YSYEKL. V dropped 1 base and J dropped 3; count of bases not matched to a gene: 8. CDR3 nucleotides: TGCGCCAGCAGCCAAGCTCGGCCTAGCGGGTTCTACGAGCAGTACTTC. Protein sequence: CASSQARPSGFYEQYF.

The chain has TRBV10-3 and TRBJ1-5; no definite D call. The germline V gene encodes CDR1 ENHRY and CDR2 SYGVKD. V shed 0 bases and J shed 5 bases, with 8 bases lying between them. The CDR3 has 14 amino acids. The CDR3 DNA reads TGTGCCATCAGTGAGTCGGGCGGGGATCAGCCCCAGCATTTT. Translation: CAISESGGDQPQHF.

This clone appeared a single time. J is TRBJ2-7 and V is TRBV10-2, with 8 positions matching TRBD1. The J segment lost 6 bases and the V segment lost 4 bases, leaving 8 bases of the junction unmatched. Germline assignment: CDR1 WSHSY and CDR2 SAAADI. The CDR3 covers 14 residues. The CDR3 spells CASSATGQGGEQYF. CDR3 coding DNA: TGCGCCAGCAGTGCTACCGGACAGGGTGGCGAGCAGTACTTC.

This chain uses TRBV2 with TRBJ1-2; TRBD1 might be the D (5 bases). The CDR3 totals 15 residues. CDR1 SNHLY and CDR2 FYNNEI come from the germline V gene. The V and J ends lost 6 bases and 1 base respectively, with 15 bases between them. The CDR3 loop is CASRGGAGRNYGYTF. In DNA form, the CDR3 reads TGTGCCAGCAGGGGGGGAGCGGGGCGTAACTATGGCTACACCTTC.

This clone came up once. The V call is TRBV6-4, the J call TRBJ1-5; D unresolved. The CDR3 has 14 residues. CDR1 and CDR2 (germline): MRHNA, SNTAGT. CDR3 amino acids: CDRVWQAGIQPQHF. CDR3 bases: TGTGACCGTGTTTGGCAGGCGGGGATCCAGCCCCAGCATTTT.

V and J are TRBV5-1 and TRBJ2-5; a possible D gene is TRBD2 (5 bases). The ends were cut back, 4 bases at V and 5 bases at J, with 9 bases in the middle. This CDR3 contains 12 residues. Germline V gene data show CDR1 as SGHRS and CDR2 as YFSETQ. The DNA for the CDR3 is TGCGCCAGCAGCCTCCCGGGGGAGACCCAGTACTTC. This gives the protein CASSLPGETQYF.

The V gene is TRBV7-8, the J gene TRBJ1-1, with 9 nucleotides matching TRBD1. Germline V gene lookup returns CDR1 SGHVS and CDR2 FQNEAQ. The CDR3 runs 16 residues. V dropped 0 bases and J dropped 6; count of bases not matched to a gene: 8. CDR3 in DNA: TGTGCCAGCAGCTTAGCCCACTACACAGGGGGCGCTGAAGCTTTCTTT. Translating it yields CASSLAHYTGGAEAFF.

This clone was seen a few times. The chain employs TRBV18 and TRBJ2-7; D perhaps matches TRBD1 (6 bases). Germline V gene sequence: CDR1 KGHSH, CDR2 LQKENI. With 0 bases removed from V and 0 bases from J, the gap between germline ends came to 12 bases. The CDR3 is 16 amino acids. DNA of the CDR3: TGTGCCAGCTCACCACCAGGCAGGGGCTCCTCCTACGAGCAGTACTTC. Amino acid sequence: CASSPPGRGSSYEQYF.

The chain couples TRBV5-6 to TRBJ2-2, with a tentative D call TRBD2 (6 bases). This CDR3 has 15 residues. Germline CDR1 SGHDT, CDR2 YYEEEE. V lost 2 bases, J lost 3 bases, and 11 bases lay in between. The CDR3 sequence is CASSLAGTHTGELFF. CDR3 DNA sequence: TGTGCCAGCAGCTTAGCAGGGACTCACACCGGGGAGCTGTTTTTT.

This clone was seen more than once but under ten times. The rearrangement uses TRBV2 and TRBJ2-7; 7 nucleotides agree with TRBD2. In germline, CDR1 is SNHLY, CDR2 FYNNEI. The CDR3 covers 13 residues. Trimming at V came to 6 bases and at J to 1 base, leaving 3 bases not matched to a gene. CDR3 DNA: TGTGCCAGCAGCCTAGCGGAGTCCTACGAGCAGTACTTC. Translating it yields CASSLAESYEQYF.

Of note for this clone: In the same sample, other DNA sequences code for this CDR3. This chain uses TRBV19 with TRBJ2-5, with 8 bases fitting TRBD1. V lost 3 bases, J lost 5 bases, and 5 bases stayed unmatched. CDR1 and CDR2 from the germline V gene are LNHDA and SQIVND (reference sequence). The CDR3 has 14 amino acids. As DNA, the CDR3 is TGTGCCAGTAGTATCGGACAGGGCGCGGAGACCCAGTACTTC. Protein product: CASSIGQGAETQYF.

The chain carries TRBV24-1 and TRBJ2-1, with 9 nucleotides matching TRBD2. With 0 bases clipped from V and 3 bases from J, the junction kept 5 bases outside the gene matches. Germline lookup yields CDR1 KGHDR and CDR2 SFDVKD. There are 17 residues in the CDR3. For the CDR3, the DNA is TGTGCCACCAGTGATTTGGGGAGCGGGGGGTTCTACAATGAGCAGTTCTTC. This gives the protein CATSDLGSGGFYNEQFF.

This rearrangement joins TRBV21-1 to TRBJ2-3; the table gives TRBD2 as D, unverified against the DNA. TRBV21-1 corresponds to a pseudogene. This CDR3 is built from 14 residues. Written as DNA, the CDR3 is TGTGCCAGCAGCAAACCGGGGGTCACAGATACGCAGTATTTT. This translates into CASSKPGVTDTQYF.